This TCR beta chain was documented in a study of identical twins. Study conclusions and caveats: Monozygotic twin pairs showed more out-of-frame TCR alpha sharing than models estimated. Insertions were fewer in abundant cord blood beta clonotypes, whereas memory repertoires showed none of this pattern.

Note on this clonotype: The antigen is undetermined.

Template switching created a universal primer site, and the cDNA included unique molecular identifiers. TCRdb analysed the 5' RACE reads with MiXCR anew, one entry per CDR3 protein. The sample yields about 700,000 distinct CDR3 sequences, 6.1% seen once. The CDR3 runs to 12 residues. CDR1 and CDR2 (germline): MGHRA, YSYEKL. Trimming stripped 3 bases from V and 7 bases from J, with 9 bases between. The gene calls are TRBV4-1 and TRBJ1-2; no firm D call. Sample: naive T cells sorted from blood. This receptor was obtained from a man younger than 30 in good health. CDR3 region: CASSHLLSGYTF. The CDR3 DNA is TGCGCCAGCAGCCACCTTTTATCTGGCTACACCTTC.